The 32 T cell receptor beta chains below come from one sample, sequenced in a study of T cell responses to AZD1222 COVID-19 vaccine listed by TCRdb under 2021. According to the study, the label for this sample's time point signals: about 28 days (+/-7) after the second vaccine dose. Libraries came from the immunoSEQ multiplex PCR assay. As stored in TCRdb, this immuneACCESS dataset retains in-frame rearrangements with V and J assigned. A fraction of the clones does not appear; measured against another copy, unresolved V genes explain less than half of the discrepancy, and the remainder lacks a known reason. The sample table holds 130,000 to 150,000 clones, of which around 90% were seen once. The ten largest clones capture around 1.5% of the sample. The sample here was peripheral blood, taken 28 days after the second AZD1222 dose. All receptors come from an adult who received the AZD1222 COVID-19 vaccine.

V and J are TRBV7-2 and TRBJ2-7; 8 bases line up with TRBD2. V was pared by 4 bases and J by 5 bases, with 13 bases of the junction left unmatched. Germline V lookup: CDR1 SGHTA, CDR2 FQGNSA. This CDR3 has 16 residues. The CDR3 here is CASSSLAGNPSDEQYF. CDR3 DNA sequence: TGTGCCAGCAGCTCTTTAGCGGGAAACCCCTCGGACGAGCAGTACTTC.

The chain uses TRBV30 and TRBJ1-2, with a tentative D call TRBD1 (6 bases). Germline V gene data show CDR1 as GTSNPN and CDR2 as SVGIG (reference sequence). CDR3 size: 16 residues. CDR3 DNA sequence: TGTGCATATGAAAGATCCCCCGGGGGGCTTAGCTATGGCTACACCTTC. This translates into CAYERSPGGLSYGYTF.

The V gene is TRBV10-3, the J gene TRBJ2-2, with no clear D. This CDR3 is built from 12 residues. Per the germline V gene, CDR1 is ENHRY and CDR2 is SYGVKD. V lost 6 bases, J lost 8 bases, and 10 bases lay in between. CDR3 sequence (DNA): TGTGCCATCAGGCCCAACGCGGGGGAGCTGTTTTTT. It yields the protein CAIRPNAGELFF.

V usage is TRBV7-2 and J usage is TRBJ1-5, with a weak D call TRBD1 (5 bases). From germline, CDR1 is SGHTA and CDR2 FQGNSA. The V end lost 2 bases, the J end lost 1 base, and 18 bases lay between the germline ends. The CDR3 consists of 18 residues. This chain's CDR3 is CASSLRSGTFASNQPQHF. For the CDR3, the DNA is TGTGCCAGCAGCTTAAGGTCAGGGACCTTCGCGAGCAATCAGCCCCAGCATTTT.

This clone was counted a few times. This sequence joins TRBV12-3 or TRBV12-4 and TRBJ1-1; 9 nucleotides line up with TRBD1. Trimming cost V 4 bases and J 10 bases; bases outside gene matches: 7. The CDR3 is 13 residues long. The CDR3 protein is CASSSLGTGRAFF. As DNA, the CDR3 is TGTGCCAGCAGTTCCTTAGGGACAGGGCGAGCTTTCTTT.

The rearrangement links TRBV7-9 to TRBJ2-7, with TRBD2 matching over 15 bases. Unmatched junction bases numbered 9, after V lost 5 bases and J lost 4 bases. Germline lookup yields CDR1 SEHNR and CDR2 FQNEAQ (reference sequence). The CDR3 has 17 residues. In DNA, the CDR3 is TGTGCCAGCAGCGAACCCCCCGGGACTAGCGGGAGGTACGAGCAGTACTTC. Protein: CASSEPPGTSGRYEQYF. Together with reference TRBV7-9 and TRBJ2-7, the CDR3 gives the full variable domain: DTGVSQNPRHKITKRGQNVTFRCDPISEHNRLYWYRQTLGQGPEFLTYFQNEAQLEKSRLLSDRFSAERPKGSFSTLEIQRTEQGDSAMYLCASSEPPGTSGRYEQYFGPGTRLTVT.

The chain links TRBV25-1 to TRBJ1-2; D perhaps matches TRBD1 (5 bases). The CDR3 spans 12 residues. The V gene's germline CDR1 is MGHDK and CDR2 SYGVNS. V was trimmed by 4 bases and J by 8 bases, leaving 11 bases between them. DNA for the CDR3: TGTGCCAGCAGTGGCCCCGGGGGAGGCTACACCTTC. This translates into CASSGPGGGYTF.

The chain employs TRBV19 and TRBJ2-7, with D possibly TRBD2 on 7 matching bases. From germline, CDR1 is LNHDA and CDR2 SQIVND (reference sequence). V lost 6 bases and J lost 4, with 22 bases in between. The CDR3 has 16 residues. As DNA, the CDR3 is TGTGCCAGTAGAAAAGGGGGGCTAGCGGAGAGGTACGAGCAGTACTTC. Translation: CASRKGGLAERYEQYF.

The chain combines TRBV3-1 (or the pseudogene TRBV3-2) with TRBJ1-6; tentative D call: TRBD1 (6 bases). CDR1 is LGHDT, CDR2 YNNKEL, per germline (reference sequence). Trimming took 4 bases from V and 9 from J, leaving 13 bases between them. The CDR3 is made up of 14 amino acids. The CDR3 DNA is TGTGCCAGCAGCCTCGCCACAGGGAGTTCACCCCTCCACTTT. Encoded protein: CASSLATGSSPLHF.

The chain combines TRBV18 with TRBJ2-6; D is ambiguous. CDR3 length: 20 residues. CDR1 KGHSH and CDR2 LQKENI come from the germline V gene. Trimming took 1 base from V and 0 from J, leaving 19 bases between them. CDR3 in DNA: TGTGCCAGCTCACCACTCGGGCGGCTTCAAAAGAGCTCTGGGGCCAACGTCCTGACTTTC. Its protein is CASSPLGRLQKSSGANVLTF.

The gene calls are TRBV7-2 and TRBJ2-1, with TRBD1 identical over 9 bases. V dropped 7 bases and J dropped 0; count of bases not matched to a gene: 1. CDR3 length: 14 amino acids. Looked up from germline, CDR1 is SGHTA and CDR2 is FQGNSA. CDR3 sequence (DNA): TGTGCCAGCAAGACAGGGGGCTCCTACAATGAGCAGTTCTTC. It encodes CASKTGGSYNEQFF.

This clone appeared a single time. The junction does not match germline at one end; this may be a read error. V usage is TRBV9 and J usage is TRBJ2-1, with D perhaps matching TRBD1 or TRBD2 (6 bases each). Germline V gene sequence: CDR1 SGDLS, CDR2 YYNGEE. CDR3 length equals 14 residues. For the CDR3, the DNA is TGTGTCAGCAGCGCCGGAGGGGGTTCAAATGAGCAGTTCTTC. It codes for CVSSAGGGSNEQFF. Supplemented by reference TRBV9 and TRBJ2-1, the full variable domain reads DSGVTQTPKHLITATGQRVTLRCSPRSGDLSVYWYQQSLDQGLQFLIQYYNGEERAKGNILERFSAQQFPDLHSELNLSSLELGDSALYFCVSSAGGGSNEQFFGPGTRLTVL.

The sample holds one count of this clone. The chain couples TRBV7-3 to TRBJ2-1, with 12 bases lining up with TRBD2. V lost 5 bases, J lost 0 bases, and 17 bases stayed unmatched. CDR1 is SGHTA and CDR2 is FQGTGA in the germline V gene. CDR3 length: 21 amino acids. The CDR3 reads CASSHSRLAGAYSSSYNEQFF. The CDR3 DNA follows: TGTGCCAGCAGCCACAGCCGACTAGCGGGAGCATACTCGAGCTCCTACAATGAGCAGTTCTTC.

The J gene is TRBJ2-3, the V gene TRBV7-6; perhaps TRBD2 as D (6 bases). Germline-derived CDR1 and CDR2 are SGHVS and FNYEAQ. The V gene lost 5 bases and the J gene lost 8 bases, with 17 bases spanning the gap. The CDR3 covers 14 residues. The CDR3 here is CASSPGTEAGTQYF. CDR3 sequence (DNA): TGTGCCAGCAGCCCCGGGACCGAAGCGGGTACGCAGTATTTT.

The count of this clone is one. The V and J genes are TRBV4-1 and TRBJ2-2; D is perhaps TRBD2 (7 bases). CDR1 and CDR2 (germline): MGHRA, YSYEKL. This CDR3 is 16 amino acids long. Trimming took 1 base from V and 5 from J, leaving 14 bases between them. Written as DNA, the CDR3 is TGCGCCAGCAGCCAAGTCGGGGGGCTCGGAACCGGGGAGCTGTTTTTT. It translates to CASSQVGGLGTGELFF.

This rearrangement joins TRBV7-3 to TRBJ2-6; D is uncertain. V was trimmed by 5 bases and J by 0 bases, leaving 17 bases between them. Per the germline V gene, CDR1 is SGHTA and CDR2 is FQGTGA. This CDR3 contains 18 residues. In DNA form, the CDR3 reads TGTGCCAGCAGCCTAGACCTAAGATTGAGCTCTGGGGCCAACGTCCTGACTTTC. This encodes CASSLDLRLSSGANVLTF.

The genes are TRBV7-9 and TRBJ1-6, with 8 nucleotides matching TRBD1. The V gene end was trimmed by 5 bases and the J gene end by 9 bases; junction bases not matched to a gene: 12. Germline values: CDR1 SEHNR, CDR2 FQNEAQ (reference sequence). The CDR3 runs to 16 residues. For the CDR3, the DNA is TGTGCCAGCAGCCCTCCGGGACAGGAAGGGGGTTCACCCCTCCACTTT. Amino acid sequence: CASSPPGQEGGSPLHF. Looking up the rest from reference TRBV7-9 and TRBJ1-6 gives the full variable domain: DTGVSQNPRHKITKRGQNVTFRCDPISEHNRLYWYRQTLGQGPEFLTYFQNEAQLEKSRLLSDRFSAERPKGSFSTLEIQRTEQGDSAMYLCASSPPGQEGGSPLHFGNGTRLTVT.

This chain joins TRBV6-5 and TRBJ2-7; 7 bases fit TRBD2. In germline, CDR1 is MNHEY, CDR2 SVGAGI. The CDR3 spans 11 residues. CDR3 in DNA: TGTGCAGGTGGGAGGGCCTACGAGCAGTACTTC. It encodes CAGGRAYEQYF.

The chain has TRBV4-3 and TRBJ2-6, with D possibly called TRBD1 or TRBD2 (5 bases each). The length of the CDR3 is 15 residues. The germline gives CDR1 LGHNA, CDR2 YSLEER. The germline V and J ends were trimmed by 4 bases and 2 bases, with 9 bases remaining between them. This CDR3 is CASSRGAAGANVLTF. The CDR3 DNA reads TGCGCCAGCAGCCGAGGGGCTGCTGGGGCCAACGTCCTGACTTTC.

The CDR3 reads CASSMTQARVLATFNEQFF. The CDR3 DNA sequence: TGTGCCAGCAGTATGACCCAAGCGCGGGTCCTTGCAACATTCAATGAGCAGTTCTTC. V and J are TRBV2 and TRBJ2-1; D might be TRBD2 (5 bases). The CDR3 runs to 19 residues. Trimming cost V 5 bases and J 6 bases, with 29 bases left between them. Germline V gene lookup returns CDR1 SNHLY and CDR2 FYNNEI.

The V call is TRBV28, the J call TRBJ1-5; 7 positions match TRBD1. There are 16 residues in the CDR3. V shed 3 bases and J 6 bases; nucleotides not matched to a gene: 11. Per germline, CDR1 MDHEN and CDR2 SYDVKM. As DNA, the CDR3 is TGTGCCAGCAGTTTCCAGCAGGGGGAAGGGGCTCAGCCCCAGCATTTT. The encoded protein is CASSFQQGEGAQPQHF.

In nucleotides, the CDR3 is TGTGCCAGCTCACCATTAGGGGGCCCGGACACTGAAGCTTTCTTT. It codes for CASSPLGGPDTEAFF. The J gene is TRBJ1-1, the V gene TRBV18; TRBD1 aligns across 7 bases. CDR1 and CDR2 from the germline V gene are KGHSH and LQKENI. V was clipped by 2 bases and J by 3 bases; unmatched bases: 6. The CDR3 spans 15 residues.

This chain connects TRBV7-2 to TRBJ2-7, with a possible D match to TRBD1 (5 bases). The germline gives CDR1 SGHTA, CDR2 FQGNSA. V was clipped by 5 bases and J by 1 base, with 15 bases between them. This CDR3 region has 15 residues. CDR3 loop: CASSLYLQESYEQYF. The CDR3 region has the DNA TGTGCCAGCAGCCTATATTTACAGGAGTCCTACGAGCAGTACTTC. Full variable domain (outside the CDR3, taken from reference TRBV7-2 and TRBJ2-7): GAGVSQSPSNKVTEKGKDVELRCDPISGHTALYWYRQSLGQGLEFLIYFQGNSAPDKSGLPSDRFSAERTGGSVSTLTIQRTQQEDSAVYLCASSLYLQESYEQYFGPGTRLTVT.

To note about this clone: A junction boundary mismatches the germline segment, possibly from a read error. This chain links TRBV7-2 with TRBJ2-7; the match to TRBD2 covers 8 bases. Per the germline V gene, CDR1 is SGHTA and CDR2 is FQGNSA. This CDR3 comprises 15 residues. CDR3 loop: CASSVAAGVYYEQYF. The DNA for the CDR3 is TGTGCCAGCAGCGTAGCAGCGGGAGTTTACTACGAGCAGTACTTC.

The chain recombines TRBV24-1 with TRBJ1-4; D ambiguous. V gave up 5 bases and J gave up 7 bases, with 13 bases separating them. Germline V gene lookup returns CDR1 KGHDR and CDR2 SFDVKD. CDR3 length: 14 residues. The CDR3 DNA is TGTGCCACCAGTGCCCGGGGAGAGGCTGAAAAACTGTTTTTT. This encodes CATSARGEAEKLFF.

J is TRBJ2-7 and V is TRBV6-5, with a possible D match to TRBD1 (5 bases). Germline V lookup: CDR1 MNHEY, CDR2 SVGAGI. The CDR3 totals 13 residues. Trimming removed 2 bases from V and 6 bases from J, with 11 bases in between. CDR3 sequence reads: CASSYMAGIEQYF. The CDR3 DNA sequence: TGTGCCAGCAGTTACATGGCAGGGATCGAGCAGTACTTC.

The chain recombines TRBV9 with TRBJ2-7; tentative D call: TRBD1 (6 bases). The germline V and J ends were trimmed by 3 bases and 1 base, with 11 bases remaining between them. This CDR3 is 14 amino acids long. Germline CDR1 SGDLS, CDR2 YYNGEE. The CDR3 region is CASSARQVSYEQYF. CDR3 DNA: TGTGCCAGCAGCGCCCGACAGGTTTCCTACGAGCAGTACTTC.

The gene calls are TRBV7-3 and TRBJ2-3; no definite D call. The germline V and J ends were trimmed by 1 base and 1 base, with 6 bases remaining between them. Germline loops: CDR1 SGHTA, CDR2 FQGTGA. This CDR3 comprises 14 residues. The CDR3, as DNA: TGTGCCAGCAGCTTAATGCCGGGCACAGATACGCAGTATTTT. Translation: CASSLMPGTDTQYF.

J is TRBJ2-2 and V is TRBV4-2; D is unresolved. The CDR3 consists of 18 residues. Germline assignment: CDR1 LGHNA and CDR2 YNFKEQ. V lost 0 bases and J 0 bases, leaving 14 bases between the germline ends. CDR3 coding DNA: TGTGCCAGCAGCCAAGAAGGCCCCGGGCGGACGAACACCGGGGAGCTGTTTTTT. This translates into CASSQEGPGRTNTGELFF.

The rearrangement links TRBV30 to TRBJ1-4; D not certain. CDR3 length: 14 residues. Per germline, CDR1 GTSNPN and CDR2 SVGIG (reference sequence). Trimming left V 2 bases short and J 7 bases short, with 14 bases between. The CDR3 nucleotides are TGTGCCTGGAGTAGGGATGGGGTGCCTGAAAAACTGTTTTTT. Its translation is CAWSRDGVPEKLFF.

The V gene is TRBV7-8, the J gene TRBJ1-1; possible D gene TRBD1, 6 bases. Germline V gives CDR1 SGHVS, CDR2 FQNEAQ. Trimming removed 3 bases at V and 1 base at J, with 18 bases between. The CDR3 has 17 amino acids. The CDR3: CASSFGGLTVGNTEAFF. The CDR3 DNA reads TGTGCCAGCAGCTTCGGGGGGCTGACCGTCGGGAACACTGAAGCTTTCTTT.

The chain carries TRBV10-3 and TRBJ1-2; D is perhaps TRBD1 (5 bases). CDR1 ENHRY and CDR2 SYGVKD come from the germline V gene. V was trimmed by 3 bases and J by 8 bases, leaving 16 bases between them. The CDR3 is made up of 14 amino acids. The CDR3 region has the DNA TGTGCCATCAGTGAAACCAGGGCGAGGTGGGGCTACACCTTC. This translates into CAISETRARWGYTF.